The clone carrying this TCR beta chain has just a few counts. TCRdb re-analysed the 5' RACE reads in MiXCR, keeping a single row per CDR3 protein. The sample carries roughly 94,000 distinct CDR3 sequences, more than 7.5% recorded once. The V and J ends lost 7 bases and 3 bases, in that order; junction bases with no gene match: 7. This CDR3 is 15 amino acids long. CDR1 is SQVTM, CDR2 ANQGSEA, per germline. This sample was included in a study of T cells after yellow fever vaccination. Whole-study findings and limits: High-abundance clonotypes from the bulk population could contaminate FACS-sorted repertoires. Some clonotypes were seen in both the CD4 and the CD8 compartments. These made up a small share and likely arose from convergent recombination.

This sample comprised CD8+ T cells not binding an NS4B(214-222) dextramer, sorted from PBMCs, obtained roughly 14 days after the first yellow fever vaccination. The chain couples TRBV29-1 to TRBJ2-1, with 12 bases identical to TRBD2. This TCR was recovered from a man aged 18-30 years who received the YFV17D yellow fever vaccine. CDR3 in DNA: TGCAGCGCCCCTAGCGGGGGGGCTTTCTACAATGAGCAGTTCTTC. Its translation: CSAPSGGAFYNEQFF.